Listed below are T cell receptor beta chains from one sample, sequenced in a study of blood T cell repertoires in COVID-19. Clones were sequenced by immunoSEQ multiplex PCR, and TCRdb holds only the in-frame ones, with some missing. The sample lists roughly 230,000 clones; more than 75% were seen once. The sequencing input was PBMCs or T cells enriched from blood (not recorded which). These receptors all come from a man aged 30 to 45 in a cohort exposed to, infected with or recovered from COVID-19 (not recorded which). The CDR3 runs from the conserved cysteine through the conserved F or W. D genes are given only for firm matches. The size of a clone is reported for some rows only, either as once, few or many, or as a class for expanded clones.

V	J	D	size	CDR3	DNA
TRBV5-1	TRBJ2-7	TRBD2	NA	CASSPRLAGGPYEQYF	TGCGCCAGCAGCCCCCGACTAGCGGGAGGGCCTTACGAGCAGTACTTC
TRBV5-4	TRBJ1-1	TRBD1	NA	CASSLGQGRNTEAFF	TGTGCCAGCAGCTTGGGACAGGGGAGGAACACTGAAGCTTTCTTT
TRBV19	TRBJ2-1	TRBD1	NA	CASRNPGTGGNEQFF	TGTGCCAGTAGAAACCCCGGGACAGGGGGTAATGAGCAGTTCTTC
TRBV29-1	TRBJ1-2	TRBD1	NA	CSAGTGEGGYTF	TGCAGTGCCGGGACAGGGGAAGGTGGCTACACCTTC
TRBV5-1	TRBJ1-3	TRBD1	NA	CASSGGTGSSGNTIYF	TGCGCCAGCAGCGGCGGGACAGGGAGCTCTGGAAACACCATATATTTT
TRBV5-1	TRBJ2-3	TRBD2	NA	CASSLAQLFGTSVPDTQYF	TGCGCCAGCAGCTTGGCCCAGTTGTTCGGGACTAGTGTCCCAGATACGCAGTATTTT
TRBV7-2	TRBJ2-7	NA	NA	CASSFSYEQYF	TGTGCCAGCAGCTTTAGTTACGAGCAGTACTTC
TRBV5-6	TRBJ2-1	NA	NA	CASSPSVAGSSYNEQFF	TGTGCCAGCAGCCCCTCAGTAGCCGGAAGCTCCTACAATGAGCAGTTCTTC
TRBV4-1	TRBJ2-7	TRBD2	NA	CASSQAGGLAGVARVGSYEQYF	TGCGCCAGCAGCCAGGCGGGCGGATTAGCGGGAGTGGCCCGAGTAGGCTCCTACGAGCAGTACTTC
TRBV27	TRBJ2-1	TRBD2	NA	CASSPLLGLAADKQFF	TGTGCCAGCAGCCCCCTCCTTGGACTAGCCGCCGATAAGCAGTTCTTC
TRBV6-1	TRBJ2-5	TRBD1	NA	CASSEAQGAAETQYF	TGTGCCAGCAGTGAGGCACAGGGGGCGGCGGAGACCCAGTACTTC
TRBV5-1	TRBJ2-3	TRBD1	NA	CASSLGTGGSADTQYF	TGCGCCAGCAGCTTGGGGACAGGGGGTTCAGCAGATACGCAGTATTTT
TRBV7-2	TRBJ2-5	NA	few	CASSLVGQIQETQYF	TGTGCCAGCAGCTTAGTAGGACAGATACAAGAGACCCAGTACTTC
TRBV3-1/TRBV3-2	TRBJ2-3	NA	once	CASSPSLDTQYF	TGTGCCAGCAGCCCCTCACTGGATACGCAGTATTTT
TRBV18	TRBJ1-5	NA	NA	CASSPGSNQPQHF	TGTGCCAGCTCACCCGGGAGCAATCAGCCCCAGCATTTT
TRBV18	TRBJ1-6	NA	NA	CASSPIGGSRVSSPLHF	TGTGCCAGCTCACCGATCGGGGGTTCTAGAGTGAGTTCACCCCTCCACTTT
TRBV5-1	TRBJ2-2	TRBD2	NA	CASSHKPGTREAGELFF	TGCGCCAGCAGCCATAAACCCGGGACTAGGGAGGCCGGGGAGCTGTTTTTT
TRBV29-1	TRBJ1-5	NA	NA	CSVALGGNQPQHF	TGCAGCGTTGCCCTCGGGGGCAATCAGCCCCAGCATTTT
TRBV2	TRBJ1-4	NA	once	CASNRRTNEKLFF	TGTGCCAGCAATAGGAGAACTAATGAAAAACTGTTTTTT
TRBV7-2	TRBJ2-1	TRBD2	many	CASSYRKRTSGRYNEQFF	TGTGCCAGCAGCTACAGGAAGAGGACTAGCGGGAGATACAATGAGCAGTTCTTC
TRBV9	TRBJ2-1	NA	NA	CASSVAGGTNEQFF	TGTGCCAGCAGCGTGGCCGGGGGAACTAATGAGCAGTTCTTC
TRBV28	TRBJ2-7	TRBD1	NA	CASRPRGQGAYEQYF	TGTGCCAGCCGCCCGCGGGGACAGGGGGCGTACGAGCAGTACTTC
TRBV6-2/TRBV6-3	TRBJ1-1	NA	NA	CASSYEQGTMAFF	TGTGCCAGCAGTTACGAACAGGGCACGATGGCTTTCTTT
TRBV3-1/TRBV3-2	TRBJ2-7	TRBD2	NA	CASSPRTRTSGYEQYF	TGTGCCAGCAGTCCAAGAACCCGGACTAGCGGGTACGAGCAGTACTTC
TRBV28	TRBJ1-3	TRBD1	NA	CASIGTGERNTIYF	TGTGCCAGCATTGGGACAGGGGAAAGAAACACCATATATTTT
TRBV24-1	TRBJ2-7	NA	NA	CATSERVTPYEQYF	TGTGCCACCAGTGAGCGTGTTACCCCCTACGAGCAGTACTTC
TRBV4-3	TRBJ1-2	TRBD1	NA	CASSQNSGTVYGYTF	TGCGCCAGCAGCCAAAACTCCGGGACAGTCTATGGCTACACCTTC
TRBV9	TRBJ1-2	TRBD1	NA	CASAQGAAYGYTF	TGTGCCAGCGCACAGGGGGCGGCCTATGGCTACACCTTC
TRBV7-8	TRBJ2-1	TRBD1	NA	CASTQGDRGRNEQFF	TGTGCCAGCACCCAGGGAGACAGGGGTCGAAATGAGCAGTTCTTC
TRBV2	TRBJ1-3	TRBD1	NA	CASSITGTGLSGNTIYF	TGTGCCAGCAGTATAACCGGGACAGGGTTGTCTGGAAACACCATATATTTT
TRBV10-3	TRBJ1-5	TRBD1	NA	CAISEGTGEEGLNQPQHF	TGTGCCATCAGTGAGGGGACAGGGGAGGAAGGCCTCAATCAGCCCCAGCATTTT
TRBV5-1	TRBJ2-3	NA	NA	CASSLVQGYTDTQYF	TGCGCCAGCAGCTTGGTACAGGGATACACAGATACGCAGTATTTT
TRBV3-1/TRBV3-2	TRBJ2-4	NA	few	CASSQDSGAVLAKNIQYF	TGTGCCAGCAGCCAAGATAGCGGTGCCGTACTAGCCAAAAACATTCAGTACTTC
TRBV12-5	TRBJ2-1	NA	once	CASGLVLGRAVDEQFF	TGTGCTAGTGGTTTGGTATTAGGCAGGGCCGTAGATGAGCAGTTCTTC
TRBV5-1	TRBJ2-3	NA	once	CASRLGGIGTDTQYF	TGCGCCAGCCGCCTCGGGGGTATAGGCACAGATACGCAGTATTTT
TRBV14	TRBJ2-1	TRBD2	NA	CASSLLAGNYNEQFF	TGTGCCAGCAGCCTCCTAGCGGGAAACTACAATGAGCAGTTCTTC
TRBV27	TRBJ2-7	TRBD2	NA	CASSPGLAGTYEQYF	TGTGCCAGCAGCCCGGGACTAGCGGGGACCTACGAGCAGTACTTC
TRBV6-2/TRBV6-3	TRBJ1-2	TRBD1	NA	CASSSGQVTGYTF	TGTGCCAGCAGTTCGGGACAGGTCACTGGCTACACCTTC
TRBV19	TRBJ1-5	NA	NA	CASSIDRVAQPQHF	TGTGCCAGTAGTATAGACCGGGTGGCTCAGCCCCAGCATTTT
TRBV4-2	TRBJ2-1	NA	NA	CASSQDLERSSYNEQFF	TGTGCCAGCAGCCAAGATCTTGAGCGGAGCTCCTACAATGAGCAGTTCTTC
TRBV5-4	TRBJ2-3	NA	NA	CASSLAGVSPDTQYF	TGTGCCAGCAGCTTGGCGGGAGTGTCACCAGATACGCAGTATTTT
TRBV7-3	TRBJ2-3	TRBD2	NA	CASSPGLAGWGTDTQYF	TGTGCCAGCAGCCCGGGACTAGCGGGATGGGGCACAGATACGCAGTATTTT
TRBV9	TRBJ1-3	NA	NA	CASSSRGDTIYF	TGTGCCAGCAGCTCTCGGGGGGACACCATATATTTT
TRBV9	TRBJ1-1	NA	NA	CASSGESRGRAEAFF	TGTGCCAGCAGCGGAGAGTCCAGGGGTAGGGCTGAAGCTTTCTTT
TRBV9	TRBJ2-4	NA	NA	CASSVAGGELGDIQYF	TGTGCCAGCAGCGTAGCGGGCGGGGAATTGGGCGACATTCAGTACTTC
TRBV24-1	TRBJ2-1	TRBD2	NA	CATSDSKRLAAYNEQFF	TGTGCCACCAGTGATTCTAAAAGACTAGCGGCGTACAATGAGCAGTTCTTC